The 14 T cell receptor beta chains below all came from one sample that was sequenced in a study of T cell repertoires in cytomegalovirus infection. In TCRdb, the reads were re-called with MiXCR into one record per CDR3 protein. Of 900,000 to 950,000 distinct CDR3 sequences listed, approximately 31% are singletons. These TCRs are of unknown antigen specificity. The source was cultured CD8+ T cells from PBMCs, collected from culture after CMV antigen stimulation. The receptors derive from a human donor in good health (CMV status not recorded). Some clones in this sample may be carry-over from other donors' samples.

This clonotype was detected only a few times. The V call is TRBV9, the J call TRBJ1-2; possibly TRBD1 for D (6 bases). Germline lookup yields CDR1 SGDLS and CDR2 YYNGEE. Trimming cost V 0 bases and J 5 bases, with 23 bases left between them. The CDR3 length is 18 residues. CDR3 bases: TGTGCCAGCAGCGTAGCTTTTTTCCGGGACACATCTGGTTATGGCTACACCTTC. Its protein product is CASSVAFFRDTSGYGYTF.

This clonotype was detected a few times. The chain links TRBV7-9 to TRBJ1-4, with TRBD1 matching 8 bases. CDR1 and CDR2 from the germline V gene are SEHNR and FQNEAQ (reference sequence). The CDR3 runs 15 residues. The J segment lost 8 bases and the V segment lost 4 bases, leaving 9 bases of the junction unmatched. CDR3 coding DNA: TGTGCCAGCAGCTCCGGACAGGGCTTTAGGGAAAAACTGTTTTTT. As protein: CASSSGQGFREKLFF.

This chain links TRBV27 with TRBJ2-2; D possibly corresponds to TRBD2 (7 bases). V lost 7 bases to trimming and J lost 6 bases, with 15 bases between them. This CDR3 contains 14 residues. The V gene's germline CDR1 is MNHEY and CDR2 SMNVEV (reference sequence). CDR3 coding DNA: TGTGCCAGCAACAACCTAGGGGGGGCCGGGGAGCTGTTTTTT. Protein product: CASNNLGGAGELFF.

V and J are TRBV7-2 and TRBJ2-2; D is undetermined. Germline V lookup: CDR1 SGHTA, CDR2 FQGNSA. Trimming took 4 bases from V and 0 from J, leaving 9 bases between them. CDR3 length: 15 residues. The CDR3: CASSYGPANTGELFF. Here the CDR3 DNA reads TGTGCCAGCAGCTATGGACCCGCGAACACCGGGGAGCTGTTTTTT.

The rearrangement joins TRBV12-5 to TRBJ2-1, with 8 bases identical to TRBD2. V trimming: 7 bases; J trimming: 4 bases; junction bases outside the gene matches: 6. CDR1 is LGHNT and CDR2 is FRNRAP in the germline V gene. The CDR3 is made up of 14 amino acids. CDR3 DNA: TGTGCTAGTGTGAGGCCGGGGGGGTACAATGAGCAGTTCTTC. Protein product: CASVRPGGYNEQFF.

The CDR3 DNA follows: TGTGCCAGCAGCCCCGAAGGGGGGCCACCCTACAATGAGCAGTTCTTC. Translating gives CASSPEGGPPYNEQFF. This chain joins TRBV7-3 and TRBJ2-1; possibly TRBD1 or TRBD2 for D (6 bases each). Germline CDR1 is SGHTA and CDR2 is FQGTGA. V lost 5 bases to trimming and J lost 2 bases, with 16 bases between them. The CDR3 consists of 16 residues.

This clonotype was detected a few times. This may be a read error, as it is one base from a much larger clone. This chain connects TRBV7-9 to TRBJ2-7; no definite D call. The V gene lost 5 bases and the J gene lost 1 base, with 6 bases spanning the gap. Per the germline V gene, CDR1 is SEHNR and CDR2 is FQNEAQ (reference sequence). The CDR3 sequence is 12 residues long. Here the CDR3 reads CASSHESYEQYF. The CDR3 region has the DNA TGTGCCAGCAGCCACGAATCCTACGAGCAGTACTTC.

This chain links TRBV27 with TRBJ2-2; D is ambiguous. Between the trimmed V and J ends, which lost 3 bases and 3 bases, there was a span of 11 bases. Germline V gives CDR1 MNHEY, CDR2 SMNVEV (reference sequence). This CDR3 comprises 15 residues. CDR3 nucleotide sequence: TGTGCCAGCAGTTTCGCTGGGTCGTACACCGGGGAGCTGTTTTTT. It codes for CASSFAGSYTGELFF.

This chain links TRBV20-1 with TRBJ1-4; D is undetermined. Germline values: CDR1 DFQATT, CDR2 SNEGSKA (reference sequence). The CDR3 consists of 14 residues. Trimming removed 0 bases from V and 5 bases from J, with 10 bases in between. The CDR3 nucleotides read TGCAGTGCTAGAGAGGGAGGATCGAATGAAAAACTGTTTTTT. It translates to CSAREGGSNEKLFF.

This clonotype was picked up a small number of times. This chain uses TRBV20-1 with TRBJ2-1, with 9 positions matching TRBD2. After removal of 6 bases from V and 1 base from J, the junction contained 13 bases not matched to a gene. Germline V gene sequence: CDR1 DFQATT, CDR2 SNEGSKA (reference sequence). CDR3 length: 17 residues. The CDR3 sequence: CSAGSGLAGFSYNEQFF. CDR3 bases: TGCAGTGCCGGAAGTGGGCTAGCGGGGTTTTCCTACAATGAGCAGTTCTTC.

This clonotype was found a few times. The rearrangement uses TRBV6-1 and TRBJ1-2; 9 bases are shared with TRBD1. The V gene's germline CDR1 is MNHNS and CDR2 SASEGT. The CDR3 covers 13 residues. J gave up 6 bases and V 6 bases, and 5 bases lay outside the gene matches. For the CDR3, the DNA is TGTGCCAGCAGGGTACAGGGGGCGGATGGCTACACCTTC. It encodes CASRVQGADGYTF.

This clonotype was seen a few times. V usage is TRBV11-2 and J usage is TRBJ2-7; D gene ambiguous. Per the germline V gene, CDR1 is SGHAT and CDR2 is FQNNGV. The CDR3 covers 15 residues. The V end was cut by 1 base, the J end by 5 bases, with 15 bases between. The chain's CDR3 is CASSLVGNLFDEQYV. CDR3 in DNA: TGTGCCAGCAGCTTAGTAGGGAACTTATTTGACGAGCAGTACGTC.

The sample holds a few counts of this clonotype. This chain uses TRBV19 with TRBJ1-2; 7 positions agree with TRBD1. J lost 8 bases, V lost 10 bases, and 10 bases had no gene match. Per the germline V gene, CDR1 is LNHDA and CDR2 is SQIVND (reference sequence). The CDR3 length is 12 residues. As DNA, the CDR3 is TGTGCCACGACAGGGCCAGGAGGGGGCTACACCTTC. Translating it yields CATTGPGGGYTF.

The chain combines TRBV12-3 or TRBV12-4 with TRBJ2-3; possible D gene TRBD2, 7 bases. CDR3 length: 15 residues. The V end lost 2 bases, the J end lost 2 bases, and 11 bases lay between the germline ends. The CDR3 DNA reads as TGTGCCAGCAGTTTAAAGGGGGGGCACACAGATACGCAGTATTTT. This codes for CASSLKGGHTDTQYF.